This T cell receptor beta chain derives from a study of Graves' ophthalmopathy and Graves' hyperthyroidism (dated by TCRdb to the late 2010s). Regarding the complete study: Peripheral blood was collected before any treatment was given, at the time of initial diagnosis. The independent validation cohort included under 20 hyperthyroidism patients plus 17 patients who later progressed from hyperthyroidism to ophthalmopathy. In total, 135 blood samples were TCR-sequenced: fewer than 50 ophthalmopathy, roughly 77 hyperthyroidism and some 17 hyperthyroidism-to-ophthalmopathy patients. In a handful of hyperthyroidism patients, the T-cell repertoire of thyroid tissue was compared with the T-cell repertoire of blood. The study used signatures of the TCR beta repertoire to tell Graves' ophthalmopathy apart from Graves' hyperthyroidism and to predict which patients would progress to ophthalmopathy. Following sampling, methimazole starting at 30 mg daily was administered to hyperthyroidism patients, and high-dose intravenous methylprednisolone was administered to ophthalmopathy patients. To explore V-J signatures that separate ophthalmopathy from hyperthyroidism, a discovery set of approximately 100 patients was enrolled, consisting of 40 to 45 with ophthalmopathy and under 65 with stable hyperthyroidism. The paper's findings and limits, for the study overall: Most expanded thyroid clonotypes with frequency above 0.001 were also detected in blood, suggesting blood repertoires may reflect the thyroid immune response. No statistical method was used to set the sample size in advance, and the investigators knew which group each participant was assigned to. The 13-signature model separated ophthalmopathy from stable hyperthyroidism with approximately 90% sensitivity and just under 84% specificity in cross-validation, and 80%/75% in the test set. In validation, the model predicted ophthalmopathy progression with about 70% sensitivity and approximately 78% specificity; fewer than 15 predicted patients were CT-confirmed with GO in a median of approximately six months.

Stable hyperthyroidism was defined as no progression to ophthalmopathy within 18 months of follow-up. The hyperthyroidism patients were 18 to 65 years old and newly diagnosed, with a disease duration of less than 2 months. Patients with other autoimmune diseases, uncontrolled infections, pregnancy or lactation were excluded. Diagnosis was based on clinical symptoms, serum thyroxine, TRAb, thyroid ultrasound and orbital computed tomography. Using Ficoll-Paque density gradient centrifugation, PBMCs were isolated from 9.5 to 10 ml of fresh peripheral blood. Total RNA was extracted using Trizol reagent, and RNA quality was checked on an Agilent 2100 Bioanalyzer. Compared with germline, V lacks 7 bases and J lacks 3 bases; bases without a gene match: 2. CDR1 and CDR2 (SEHNR, FQNEAQ) derive from the germline V gene (reference sequence). There are 12 amino acids in the CDR3, from cysteine to phenylalanine inclusive. The read is trimmed to its CDR3 DNA, 36 bases read in frame from base 1.

A word on this clonotype: The antigen it recognizes is unknown. No base quality information exists; no much larger clone differs at one position.

For repertoire sequencing, the TCR beta CDR3 regions were amplified from RNA transcripts. A first-round RT-PCR used HTBI primers with the Qiagen OneStep RT-PCR kit, followed by a second-round multiplex PCR, size selection and purification. The libraries underwent paired-end sequencing with 100 bp reads on an Illumina HiSeq2000. As for the authors' bioinformatics: SOAPnuke was used to process the reads, throwing out any read that had adapters, had uncalled bases, had a mean Phred below 15, or lacked an exact constant-primer or identifier match. COPE v1.2.5 was used to merge high-quality paired reads. Each unique nucleotide sequence was defined as a clonotype, and clonotypes were aligned to IMGT TRB V, D and J references with MiTCR v1.1. Analysis was restricted to V-J combinations with a frequency above 0.0001, which covered roughly 99% of repertoires. For each V-J combination, a TCR clonal expansion and chaos score was defined as the ratio of F50 clonal expansion to chaos observed in the TCRdist matrix. Welch's t-statistics and random forest were used to reduce features to 10 to 15 V-J combinations, which were fed into a naive Bayes classifier. Thyroid-blood repertoire similarity was quantified with the Morisita-Horn index. TCRdb handled the public reads itself, with Q25 trimming in fastp and clone calling in MiXCR, and kept productive beta chains. Identical CDR3 protein sequences are pooled into one entry, listed with their most common genes and DNA. TCRdb, not the authors, supplied the V and J calls. The sample profile shows about 370,000 distinct CDR3 sequences; about a sixth of them were found once. The ten largest clones capture 2.4% of the sample.

The clonotype was recovered from an adult woman with stable Graves' hyperthyroidism. Sequences were obtained from peripheral blood. The rearranged segments are TRBV7-9 and TRBJ2-7; 8 nucleotides in the junction match TRBD1. CDR3 loop: CASIGQGYEQYF. The DNA sequence is as follows: TGTGCCAGCATAGGACAGGGCTACGAGCAGTACTTC.